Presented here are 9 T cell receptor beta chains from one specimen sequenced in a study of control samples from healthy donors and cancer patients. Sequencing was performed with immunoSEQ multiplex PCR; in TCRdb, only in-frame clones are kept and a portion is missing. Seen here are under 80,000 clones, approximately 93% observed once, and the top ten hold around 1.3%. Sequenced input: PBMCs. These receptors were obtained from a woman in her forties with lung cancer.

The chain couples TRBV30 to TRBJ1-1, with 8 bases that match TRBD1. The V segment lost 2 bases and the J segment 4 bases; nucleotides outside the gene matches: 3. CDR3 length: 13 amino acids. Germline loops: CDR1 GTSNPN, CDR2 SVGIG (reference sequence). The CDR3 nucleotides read TGTGCCTGGAGTAGACAGGGGAGCACTGAAGCTTTCTTT. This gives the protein CAWSRQGSTEAFF. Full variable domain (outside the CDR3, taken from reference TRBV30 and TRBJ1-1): SQTIHQWPATLVQPVGSPLSLECTVEGTSNPNLYWYRQAAGRGLQLLFYSVGIGQISSEVPQNLSASRPQDRQFILSSKKLLLSDSGFYLCAWSRQGSTEAFFGQGTRLTVV.

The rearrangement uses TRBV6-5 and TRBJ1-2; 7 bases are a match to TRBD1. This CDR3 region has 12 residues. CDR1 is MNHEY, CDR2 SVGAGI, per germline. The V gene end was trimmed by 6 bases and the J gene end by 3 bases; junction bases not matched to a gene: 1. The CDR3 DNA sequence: TGTGCCAGCAGAGGACAGGACTATGGCTACACCTTC. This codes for CASRGQDYGYTF.

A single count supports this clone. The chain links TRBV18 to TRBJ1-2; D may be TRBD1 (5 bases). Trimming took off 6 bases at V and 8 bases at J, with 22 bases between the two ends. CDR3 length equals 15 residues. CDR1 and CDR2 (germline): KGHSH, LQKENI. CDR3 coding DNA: TGTGCCAGCTCGGGGACTTCTGACGGAGAGCAGGGCTACACCTTC. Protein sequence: CASSGTSDGEQGYTF.

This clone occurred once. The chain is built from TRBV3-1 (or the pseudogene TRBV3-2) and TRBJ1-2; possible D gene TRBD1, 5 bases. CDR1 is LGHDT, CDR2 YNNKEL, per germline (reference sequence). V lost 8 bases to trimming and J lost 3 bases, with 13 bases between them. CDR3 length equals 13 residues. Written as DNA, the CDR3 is TGTGCCAGCGAAGGCAGGGACCACTATGGCTACACCTTC. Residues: CASEGRDHYGYTF.

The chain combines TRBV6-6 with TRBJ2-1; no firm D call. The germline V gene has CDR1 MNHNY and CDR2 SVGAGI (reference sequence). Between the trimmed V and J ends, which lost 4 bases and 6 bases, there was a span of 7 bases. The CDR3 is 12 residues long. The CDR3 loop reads CASSSTLNEQFF. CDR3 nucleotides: TGTGCCAGCAGTTCGACCCTCAATGAGCAGTTCTTC.

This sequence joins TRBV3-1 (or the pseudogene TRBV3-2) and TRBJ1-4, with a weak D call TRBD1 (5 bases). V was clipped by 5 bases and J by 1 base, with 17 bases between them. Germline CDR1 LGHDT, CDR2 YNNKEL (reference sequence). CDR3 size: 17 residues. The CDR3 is CASSSGLGRVTNEKLFF. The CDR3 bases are TGTGCCAGCAGCTCAGGGTTAGGGAGGGTAACTAATGAAAAACTGTTTTTT.

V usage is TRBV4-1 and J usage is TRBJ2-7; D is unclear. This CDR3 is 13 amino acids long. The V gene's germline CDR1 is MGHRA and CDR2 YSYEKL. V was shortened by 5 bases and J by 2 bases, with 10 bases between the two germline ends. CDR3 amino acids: CASSAPGPYEQYF. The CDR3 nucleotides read TGCGCCAGCAGCGCTCCCGGGCCCTACGAGCAGTACTTC.

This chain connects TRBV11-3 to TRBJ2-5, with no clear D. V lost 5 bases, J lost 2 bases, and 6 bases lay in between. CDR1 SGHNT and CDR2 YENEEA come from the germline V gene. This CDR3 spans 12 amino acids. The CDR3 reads CASSLFQETQYF. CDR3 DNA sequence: TGTGCCAGCAGCCTATTTCAAGAGACCCAGTACTTC.

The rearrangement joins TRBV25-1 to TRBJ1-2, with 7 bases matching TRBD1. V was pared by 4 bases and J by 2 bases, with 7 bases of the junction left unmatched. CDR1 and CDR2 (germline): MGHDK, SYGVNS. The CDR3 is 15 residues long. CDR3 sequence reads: CASSGRDSLNYGYTF. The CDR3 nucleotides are TGTGCCAGCAGTGGAAGGGACAGCCTCAACTATGGCTACACCTTC.